This TCR beta chain was sequenced for a study of T-cell memory formation after mild COVID-19. Study-wide background: Clusters of TCRs were largely donor specific. Study results and caveats: Among contracting clones, CD4+ were mainly CM/EM and CD8+ enriched in EMRA. Clones that shrank (day 15 to 85) were balanced CD4/CD8, whereas later expanders leaned CD4+. In pre-infection memory, a portion of responding clones appeared, which suggested that cross-reactive memory joined.

As for this clonotype: Its antigen is unidentified.

TCRdb reprocessed the 5' RACE reads via MiXCR and lists one record per CDR3 protein. Of just over 200,000 distinct CDR3 sequences in the sample, just over 9.5% were seen once. There are 15 residues in the CDR3. Per the germline V gene, CDR1 is SGHRS and CDR2 is YFSETQ. V trimming: 2 bases; J trimming: 4 bases; junction bases outside the gene matches: 2. The sample comprised PBMCs or a T cell subset sorted from them (not recorded which). The rearrangement uses TRBV5-1 and TRBJ2-5; 13 bases align to TRBD2. The receptor was derived from a man aged 18 to 30 who had mild COVID-19 (a few samples of this study predate the infection). Cell type and time point are not known. The CDR3 region is CASSFRTSGGETQYF. CDR3 nucleotides: TGCGCCAGCAGCTTTAGGACTAGCGGGGGAGAGACCCAGTACTTC. Drawing the rest from reference TRBV5-1 and TRBJ2-5, the complete variable domain is KAGVTQTPRYLIKTRGQQVTLSCSPISGHRSVSWYQQTPGQGLQFLFEYFSETQRNKGNFPGRFSGRQFSNSRSEMNVSTLELGDSALYLCASSFRTSGGETQYFGPGTRLLVL.